This T cell receptor (beta chain) was identified during a study of cytomegalovirus exposure and HLA in healthy donors (dated by TCRdb to the late 2010s). As for the study more broadly: In an earlier analysis of approximately 500 of the donors, 276 Gb of sequence data and 95 million to 130 million unique TCR beta sequences from about 180 million T cells were reported. An early release covering roughly 640 HLA-typed donors comprised 250 to 350 gigabases of sequencing data and 85 million to 100 million unique TCR sequences. Of the roughly 400 genotyped donors, over 70% fell in the genetic ancestry cluster associated with self-reported Caucasian donors. The study aimed to test whether signatures of past pathogen exposure could be identified by cataloging public T cell receptors. The study profiled the T cell repertoires of 666 subjects by immunosequencing and related them to cytomegalovirus serostatus. Besides the first cohort of roughly 640 subjects, a separate validation cohort made up of over 95 different subjects was used. High-throughput TCR immunosequencing, statistical association of individual TCRs with disease status, and machine learning were combined to predict cytomegalovirus infection status. To study patterns of TCR occurrence, a later analysis re-analyzed previously published TCR beta repertoires from 700 or so donors and added high-resolution HLA genotyping. Rather than using new phenotypic data, the later analysis identified candidate immune exposures from TCR beta sequences and from how often those sequences occurred across donors. In an earlier analysis of several hundred of the donors, high-throughput TCR beta sequencing was used to judge whether each TCR beta V gene segment behaved as functional or pseudogenic. Donor age, sex, ethnicity and CMV serostatus were compiled together with the repertoire data. Genome-wide SNP genotypes for about 60% of the roughly 670 donors were used in a later genetic analysis, which treated that subset as a discovery cohort. Every repertoire in the discovery cohort had been generated on one and the same sequencing platform. HLA typing covered class I and class II loci at four-digit resolution. The number of typed donors differed by locus: roughly 629-630 for A, B, C, DRB1 and DQB1; approximately 520 for DQA1; 600 to 610 for DPA1; and 400 to 480 for DPB1. Several DR-DQ haplotypes were handled as single units for association and clustering because linkage in the cohort was strong. Among about 390 genotyped donors of the cohort, an average of around 240,000 unique TCR beta nucleotide sequences were sequenced per donor, around 18% of them non-productive.

The cohort was made up of 666 healthy bone marrow donors. At the time of sampling, all cohort members were nominally healthy, though unrecorded immune exposures were likely present. The donor was CMV seronegative and was included in the group of under 450 seronegative cohort members. Every donor gave a peripheral blood sample, and the peripheral blood mononuclear cells from that sample were used for TCR beta sequencing. Genomic DNA extraction from the blood cell samples was performed with the Qiagen DNeasy Blood Extraction Kit. Broader findings and caveats from the paper: This cohort had only TCR beta chains sequenced, and the lack of alpha or paired-chain data limited which features could be detected. Specific HLA alleles were associated with 15,000 to 20,000 TCR beta sequences at a false discovery rate of 0.05 in a later analysis. Most TCR sequences were observed very rarely across donors, whereas some public TCRs were present in many individuals. The study gave a list of roughly 150 TCR beta chains associated with cytomegalovirus. A few of the identified cytomegalovirus-associated TCR beta chains were confirmed in vitro to be specific for cytomegalovirus antigens. In a later analysis, HLA-associated TCR beta chains showed more clonal expansion and lower generation probabilities than non-associated chains that were equally common. In a later genetic analysis, a missense DCLRE1C variant was associated with V-gene and J-gene trimming of TCR beta chains, and the association was replicated in an independent cohort. Most CMV-associated TCR beta chains appeared to be HLA-restricted in a later analysis, and the HLA associations seemed to be driven largely by CMV exposure. In a later analysis, several top co-occurrence clusters were reported to appear linked to parvovirus B19, influenza, CMV and Epstein-Barr virus. Presence/absence analyses assumed roughly uniform sequencing depth across donors, an assumption that may not hold. A group of highly shared sequence variants was considered likely to be a technical artifact of the sequencing pipeline. A further reported finding was that TCR beta sequences accurately predicted the HLA-A and HLA-B alleles for most subjects in the first cohort. According to the authors, the approach could potentially be generalized to other disease states and immunological phenotypes. Correlated functional status among segregating V segments might be attributable to linkage disequilibrium, but an unknown experimental factor could not be ruled out. The only immune exposure information available for the cohort was CMV serostatus. HLA typing was unavailable for some donors at each locus, so association tests used only the typed subset. According to a later genetic analysis, donors in an Asian-associated ancestry cluster had fewer N-insertions in productive TCRs than the roughly 670-donor mean. Because the 87-base-pair reads could not distinguish some IMGT-functional V segments, including TRBV6-2 and TRBV6-3, those segments were excluded. In an earlier analysis of over 550 of the donors, most TCR beta V segments were observed in productive rearrangements about 87% or about 30% of the time, broadly matching IMGT annotations. In a later analysis, TCR association rates were found to vary across HLA loci, with the most associated TCRs seen for DRB1 alleles and the fewest for HLA-C alleles. The classifier was reported to diagnose cytomegalovirus status with high specificity and sensitivity in both the original and validation cohorts. The earlier analysis of nearly 600 of the donors excluded 15 to 20 rarely observed V segments, including chromosome 9 orphons, because counts were too low. When HLA alleles, especially DR and DQ, strongly co-occurred, TCR associations were difficult to assign to individual alleles.

The library came from the immunoSEQ multiplex PCR assay. A mixture of 60 forward primers for TCR Vbeta segments and 13 reverse primers for TCR Jbeta segments was used in the multiplex PCR. Amplification of the CDR3 region of rearranged TCR beta genes was performed with a multiplex PCR assay on genomic DNA. The amplified TCR beta libraries were sequenced on the Illumina HiSeq System as 87-base-pair reads. In the paper's pipeline: In a later analysis, 77 million or so unique TCR beta chains were counted across the roughly 670 repertoires, and around 11 million of these chains were shared by at least two donors. Raw reads were error-corrected and collapsed into unique sequences with a nearest-neighbor algorithm that merged closely related sequences to remove PCR and sequencing errors. CDR3 sequences were aligned to IMGT reference sequences to assign V, D and J gene segments. For a sequence to be retained, a match of at least six nucleotides was required to both a V gene segment and a J gene segment. Rearrangements were called productive when the CDR3 lacked stop codons and stayed in frame with V and J; all others were non-productive. Following IMGT convention, CDR3 was defined as the stretch from the second conserved V-encoded cysteine up to the conserved J-encoded phenylalanine. The earlier analysis of about 610 of the donors excluded any sequence lacking an unambiguous match to a single V gene segment. An earlier analysis of several hundred of the donors called V segments functional above 56.7% productive rearrangements and segregating when the between-donor standard deviation exceeded 5%. A statistical classification framework was built for diagnosing cytomegalovirus status from the catalog of TCR beta chain sequences. In a later analysis, TCR nucleotide sequences were compared against IMGT/GENE-DB human TR gene sequences so that V and J genes could be assigned. Using the TCRdist pipeline, a later analysis assigned CDR3 sequences along with most-parsimonious VDJ recombination scenarios. In a later analysis, every TCR beta chain was defined by the combination of its CDR3 amino acid sequence and its V-gene family, and reads without a unique V-gene family were dropped. As a way to deal with suspected cross-contamination and a sequencing artifact, a later analysis dropped 450 to 700 nucleotide sequences that were highly shared and had low generation probability. For each public chain, a later analysis derived a clonal expansion index from normalized ranks of inferred template counts within each repertoire. A later analysis computed generation probabilities with a VDJ recombination model fitted to out-of-frame rearrangements, and checked the results against IGoR. In a later analysis, TCR-TCR, TCR-HLA and TCR-CMV co-occurrence was scored with hypergeometric tests, and a repertoire-size bias correction was applied to TCR pairs. In a later analysis, false discovery rates were estimated by permuting HLA or CMV assignments 20 times. In a later analysis, co-occurring TCRs were grouped using DBSCAN, with TCRdist sequence similarity added in when clustering inside HLA-allele-positive subsets. Co-occurrence clustering excluded repertoires with fewer than 30,000 or more than 120,000 public chains, plus five with anomalous nucleotide sharing. As stored in TCRdb, this immuneACCESS dataset retains in-frame rearrangements with V and J assigned. A fraction of the clones does not appear; measured against another copy, unresolved V genes explain less than half of the discrepancy, and the remainder lacks a known reason. The V and J calls and the clone size are those of that table, but D and trimming were determined from the DNA. This sample has about 150,000 clones in its table, and around three quarters of those were observed once. The ten most abundant clones make up about 1.6% of the sample.

For this clone: The specificity of this receptor is unknown. Base qualities are missing; no much larger clone stands one base away.

Its CDR3 holds 15 amino acids, cysteine through phenylalanine. Kept here is only the CDR3 DNA, which spans 45 bases and is read in frame from base 1. As encoded in the germline V gene, CDR1 is SGHRS while CDR2 is YFSETQ. V is clipped by 4 bases and J by 1 base, and the sequence between their germline boundaries is 13 bases long. Rearrangement joined TRBV5-1 to TRBJ2-3; a tentative D match to TRBD2 spans 5 bases. Sequencing input: PBMCs. The receptor's source is a man aged 35 to 55 in good health and CMV-seronegative. The bases are TGCGCCAGCAGCCCGGGGATATGGGGCACAGATACGCAGTATTTT. This translates into CASSPGIWGTDTQYF.